This TCR beta chain derives from a study of TIL therapy for anti-PD-1-resistant metastatic lung cancer. Described time point: pre-treatment sample, taken before nivolumab and TIL therapy. The immunoSEQ assay was v3. Profiling relied on immunoSEQ multiplex PCR, and the TCRdb table lists in-frame clones only, not all of them. This sample has tens of thousands of clones, with under 75% found just once. The CDR3 is 14 residues long. Trimming pared 2 bases from V and 4 bases from J, leaving 10 bases between. From germline, CDR1 is SGDLS and CDR2 YYNGEE. The chain uses TRBV9 and TRBJ1-3; D remains ambiguous. The sequenced sample was blood, obtained at baseline. The sequence was obtained from a person aged 25-80 years with non-small cell lung cancer. The CDR3 bases are TGTGCCAGCAGCGTCGACCTTGGGGGAAACACCATATATTTT. The encoded protein is CASSVDLGGNTIYF.